This T cell receptor (beta chain) was captured by sequencing in a study of OX40 agonist ivuxolimab in advanced cancers. As for the study in general: Patients were dosed intravenously with ivuxolimab at 0.01 to 10 mg/kg every 2 weeks. Allowance was made for prior anti-PD-1, anti-PD-L1 or anti-CTLA-4 therapy, and roughly 40% had some. The diagnoses of dose-escalation patients were hepatocellular carcinoma, melanoma, renal cell or head and neck cancer.

CDR1 is SGHTA and CDR2 is FQGNSA in the germline V gene. CDR3 length: 13 residues. V was clipped by 2 bases and J by 6 bases, with 8 bases between them. Some clones are missing from TCRdb's copy, which holds only in-frame ones; the method was immunoSEQ multiplex PCR. This table holds fewer than 25,000 clones, 75% to 85% found once. Exclusion of a patient followed from autoimmune disease history or systemic immunosuppression. Sequencing was performed on CD4+ or CD8+ T cells sorted from blood, taken in a trial of the OX40 agonist ivuxolimab. This receptor was taken from an adult with an advanced solid tumor such as melanoma, head and neck, liver or kidney cancer. The chain joins TRBV7-2 to TRBJ2-1; tentatively, D is TRBD2 (5 bases). DNA of the CDR3: TGTGCCAGCAGCTTAACGGGAACCAATGAGCAGTTCTTC. Translated: CASSLTGTNEQFF.